A single T cell receptor beta chain is shown here with its context. Germline-derived CDR1 and CDR2 are DFQATT and SNEGSKA (reference sequence). Trimming at V came to 1 base and at J to 4 bases, leaving 2 bases not matched to a gene. The CDR3 is made up of 14 amino acids. These data come from a study of T cells after yellow fever vaccination. Across the whole study: Preparation used SMART-Seq v4 Ultra Low Input for the low-cell-number fractions.

A single record per CDR3 protein comes from TCRdb applying MiXCR to the 5' RACE reads. The sample yields 300,000 to 350,000 distinct CDR3 sequences, around 10% seen once. The chain links TRBV20-1 to TRBJ2-1; 9 positions match TRBD2. This receptor was obtained from a man aged 18 to 30 who received the YFV17D yellow fever vaccine. The material sequenced was CD4+ T cells sorted from PBMCs, taken 45 days after the yellow fever booster vaccination. The CDR3 here is CSARGTSAYNEQFF. The CDR3 DNA reads as TGCAGTGCTAGAGGGACTAGCGCATACAATGAGCAGTTCTTC.